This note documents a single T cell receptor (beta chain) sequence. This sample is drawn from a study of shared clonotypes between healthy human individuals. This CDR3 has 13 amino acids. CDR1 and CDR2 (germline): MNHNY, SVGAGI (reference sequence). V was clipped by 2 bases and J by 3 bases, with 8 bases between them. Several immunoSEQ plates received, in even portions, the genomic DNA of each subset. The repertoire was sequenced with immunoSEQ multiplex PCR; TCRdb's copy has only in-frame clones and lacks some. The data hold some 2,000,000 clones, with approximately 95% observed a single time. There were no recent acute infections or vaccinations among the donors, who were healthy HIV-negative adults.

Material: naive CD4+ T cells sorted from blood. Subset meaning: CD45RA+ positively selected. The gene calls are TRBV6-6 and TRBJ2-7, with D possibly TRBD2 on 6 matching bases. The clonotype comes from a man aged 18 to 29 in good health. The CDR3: CASSYREYYEQYF. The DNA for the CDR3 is TGTGCCAGCAGTTACCGGGAGTACTACGAGCAGTACTTC.